This TCR beta chain was profiled in a study of identifying expanded T cells in peripheral blood. The table came from immunoSEQ multiplex PCR; TCRdb's copy has only in-frame clones and leaves some out. The data show about 94,000 clones, with around 90% seen just once and approximately 6% held by the top ten. This CDR3 comprises 13 residues. Germline V CDR1 and CDR2: MDHEN, SYDVKM. V was cut by 3 bases and J by 7 bases, with 12 bases left in between. This clonotype was sampled from a person aged 18 to 75 in good health. The rearrangement links TRBV28 to TRBJ1-1; D not certain. Material: blood. The CDR3 DNA follows: TGTGCCAGCAGTTTTTCCGAGAGAAGTGAAGCTTTCTTT. It encodes CASSFSERSEAFF. Together with reference TRBV28 and TRBJ1-1, the CDR3 gives the full variable domain: DVKVTQSSRYLVKRTGEKVFLECVQDMDHENMFWYRQDPGLGLRLIYFSYDVKMKEKGDIPEGYSVSREKKERFSLILESASTNQTSMYLCASSFSERSEAFFGQGTRLTVV.